This entry features one TCR beta chain sequence. The antigen is not known. Trimming took off 4 bases at V and 3 bases at J, with 14 bases between the two ends. Germline CDR1 SGHKS, CDR2 YYEKEE (reference sequence). The CDR3 spans 14 residues. These data originate in a study of cytomegalovirus exposure and HLA in healthy donors. General study points: A later analysis showed TCR association rates differing by HLA locus, peaking at DRB1 and lowest at HLA-C.

Primers included in the PCR were 60 Vbeta and 13 Jbeta primers. Here immunoSEQ multiplex PCR was the method, and the copy in TCRdb shows in-frame clones only, minus some. The sample consists of more than 85,000 clones, approximately 79% of them appearing once. The receptor comes from a man aged 25-40 years in good health and CMV-seropositive. The rearrangement uses TRBV5-5 and TRBJ2-7; maybe TRBD2 (6 bases). Input material: PBMCs. CDR3 nucleotides: TGTGCCAGCAGCCGGGGAGGACTCCTCTACGAGCAGTACTTC. Its protein product is CASSRGGLLYEQYF.